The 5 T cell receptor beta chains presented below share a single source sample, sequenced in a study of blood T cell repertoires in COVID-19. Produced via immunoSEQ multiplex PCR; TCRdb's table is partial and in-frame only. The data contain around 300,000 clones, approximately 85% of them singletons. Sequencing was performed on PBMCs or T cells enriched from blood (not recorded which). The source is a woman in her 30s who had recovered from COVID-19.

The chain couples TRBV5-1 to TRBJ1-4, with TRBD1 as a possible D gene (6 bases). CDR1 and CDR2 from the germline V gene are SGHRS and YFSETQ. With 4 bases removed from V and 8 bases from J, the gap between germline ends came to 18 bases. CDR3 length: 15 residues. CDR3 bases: TGCGCCAGCAGCCTCCTTATGGGGGCTGGAGAAAAACTGTTTTTT. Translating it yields CASSLLMGAGEKLFF. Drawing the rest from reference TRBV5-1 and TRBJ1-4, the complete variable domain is KAGVTQTPRYLIKTRGQQVTLSCSPISGHRSVSWYQQTPGQGLQFLFEYFSETQRNKGNFPGRFSGRQFSNSRSEMNVSTLELGDSALYLCASSLLMGAGEKLFFGSGTQLSVL.

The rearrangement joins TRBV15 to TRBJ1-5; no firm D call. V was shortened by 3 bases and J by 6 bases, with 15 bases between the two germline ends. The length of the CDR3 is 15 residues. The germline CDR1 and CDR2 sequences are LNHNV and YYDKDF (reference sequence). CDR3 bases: TGTGCCACCAGCAGTTGGGGAGATGCAAGTCAGCCCCAGCATTTT. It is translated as CATSSWGDASQPQHF. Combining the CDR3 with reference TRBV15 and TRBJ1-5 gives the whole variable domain DAMVIQNPRYQVTQFGKPVTLSCSQTLNHNVMYWYQQKSSQAPKLLFHYYDKDFNNEADTPDNFQSRRPNTSFCFLDIRSPGLGDTAMYLCATSSWGDASQPQHFGDGTRLSIL.

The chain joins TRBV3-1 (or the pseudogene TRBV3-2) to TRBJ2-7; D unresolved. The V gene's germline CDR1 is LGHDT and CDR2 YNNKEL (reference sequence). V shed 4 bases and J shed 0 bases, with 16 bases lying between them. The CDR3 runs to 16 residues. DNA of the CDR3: TGTGCCAGCAGCCCCAAGAGCTGGTACAGCTCCTACGAGCAGTACTTC. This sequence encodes CASSPKSWYSSYEQYF.

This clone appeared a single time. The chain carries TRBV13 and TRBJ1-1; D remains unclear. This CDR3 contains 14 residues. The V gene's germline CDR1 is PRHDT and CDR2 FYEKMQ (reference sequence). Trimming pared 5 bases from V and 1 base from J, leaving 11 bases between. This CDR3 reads CASSQAARNTEAFF. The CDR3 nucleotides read TGTGCCAGCAGCCAGGCCGCGCGGAACACTGAAGCTTTCTTT.

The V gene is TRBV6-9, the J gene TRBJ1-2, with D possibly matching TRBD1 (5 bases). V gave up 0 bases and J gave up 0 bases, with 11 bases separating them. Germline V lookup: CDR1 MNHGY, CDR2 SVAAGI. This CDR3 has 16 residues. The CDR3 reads CASSYSLTASNYGYTF. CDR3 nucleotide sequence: TGTGCCAGCAGTTATTCTCTGACAGCCTCTAACTATGGCTACACCTTC.